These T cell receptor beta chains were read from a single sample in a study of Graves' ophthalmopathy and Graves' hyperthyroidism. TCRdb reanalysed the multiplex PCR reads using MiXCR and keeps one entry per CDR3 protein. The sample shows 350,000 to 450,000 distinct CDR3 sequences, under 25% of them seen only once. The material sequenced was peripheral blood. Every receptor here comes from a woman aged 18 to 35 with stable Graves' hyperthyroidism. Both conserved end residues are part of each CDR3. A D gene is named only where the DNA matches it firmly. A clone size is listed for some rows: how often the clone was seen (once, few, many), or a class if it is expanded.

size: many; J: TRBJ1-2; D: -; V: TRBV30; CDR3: CAWSVLSGGYTF; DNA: TGTGCCTGGAGTGTACTCTCCGGGGGCTACACCTTC
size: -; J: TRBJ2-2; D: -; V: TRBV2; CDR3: CAIDIPNTGELFF; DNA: TGTGCCATCGACATACCGAACACCGGGGAGCTGTTTTTT
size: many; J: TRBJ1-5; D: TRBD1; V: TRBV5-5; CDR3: CASSLDTGGNQPQHF; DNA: TGTGCCAGCAGCTTGGATACAGGGGGCAATCAGCCCCAGCATTTT
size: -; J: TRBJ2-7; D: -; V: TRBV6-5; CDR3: CASSSDSRLYF; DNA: TGTGCCAGCAGTTCGGACAGTAGGTTGTACTTC
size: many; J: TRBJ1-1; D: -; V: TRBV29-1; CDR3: CSVSLGGDTEAFF; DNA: TGCAGCGTTTCCCTGGGGGGAGACACTGAAGCTTTCTTT
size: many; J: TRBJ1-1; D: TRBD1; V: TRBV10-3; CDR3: CAISKWRDREDTEAFF; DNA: TGTGCCATCAGTAAGTGGAGGGACAGGGAGGACACTGAAGCTTTCTTT
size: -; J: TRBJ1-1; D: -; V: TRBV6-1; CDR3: CASSDSFGAFF; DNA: TGTGCCAGCAGTGACAGCTTTGGGGCTTTCTTT
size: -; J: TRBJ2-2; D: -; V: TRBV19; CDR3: CASSPRGRKSGELFF; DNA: TGTGCCAGTAGTCCGAGGGGTCGGAAGTCCGGGGAGCTGTTTTTT
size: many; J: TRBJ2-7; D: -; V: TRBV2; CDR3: CASSVRFEQYF; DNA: TGTGCCAGCAGTGTCCGGTTTGAGCAGTACTTC
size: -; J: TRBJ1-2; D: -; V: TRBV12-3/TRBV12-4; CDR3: CASSPGTRTGYGYTF; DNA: TGTGCCAGCAGTCCCGGGACACGGACGGGCTATGGCTACACCTTC
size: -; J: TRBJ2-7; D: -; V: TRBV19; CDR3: CASSIGQGGYEQYF; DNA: TGTGCCAGTAGTATAGGGCAGGGAGGCTACGAGCAGTACTTC
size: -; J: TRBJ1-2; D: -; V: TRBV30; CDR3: CAWSGSQFHGYTF; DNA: TGTGCCTGGAGTGGTAGTCAGTTCCATGGCTACACCTTC
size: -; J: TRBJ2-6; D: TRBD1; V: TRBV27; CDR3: CASSPYRGSGANVLTF; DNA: TGTGCCAGCAGTCCGTACAGGGGCTCTGGGGCCAACGTCCTGACTTTC
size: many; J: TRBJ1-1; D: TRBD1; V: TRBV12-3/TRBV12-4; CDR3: CASSLLQGIRTEAFF; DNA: TGTGCCAGCAGTTTACTACAGGGGATCAGGACTGAAGCTTTCTTT
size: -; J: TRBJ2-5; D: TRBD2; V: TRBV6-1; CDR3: CASSEEAGGRGETKYF; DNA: TGTGCCAGCAGTGAAGAGGCGGGGGGGAGAGGAGAGACCAAGTACTTC
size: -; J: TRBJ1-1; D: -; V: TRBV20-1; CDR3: CSARGGSVNTEAFF; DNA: TGCAGTGCTAGAGGAGGCAGCGTGAACACTGAAGCTTTCTTT
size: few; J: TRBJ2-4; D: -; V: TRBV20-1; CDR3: CSASQHRAKNIKYF; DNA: TGCAGTGCTAGCCAGCACAGGGCCAAAAACATCAAGTACTTC
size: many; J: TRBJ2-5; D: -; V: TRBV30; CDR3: CAWSVQLETQYF; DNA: TGTGCCTGGAGTGTACAATTGGAGACCCAGTACTTC
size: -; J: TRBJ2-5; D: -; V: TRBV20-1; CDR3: CSAEGGVGETQYF; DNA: TGCAGTGCTGAGGGTGGGGTGGGGGAGACCCAGTACTTC
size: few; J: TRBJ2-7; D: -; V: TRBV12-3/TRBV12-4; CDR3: CASRPGLGEQYF; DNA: TGTGCCAGCAGACCTGGACTGGGAGAGCAGTACTTC
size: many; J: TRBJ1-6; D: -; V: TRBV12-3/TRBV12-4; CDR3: CASRADRWNSPLHF; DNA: TGTGCCAGCAGAGCTGACAGGTGGAATTCACCCCTCCACTTT
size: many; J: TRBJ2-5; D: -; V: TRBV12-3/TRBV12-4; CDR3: CASSLMGRDGETQYF; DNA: TGTGCCAGCAGTTTAATGGGACGGGACGGGGAGACCCAGTACTTC
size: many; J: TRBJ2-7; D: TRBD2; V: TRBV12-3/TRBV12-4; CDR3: CASRTSGRSYEQYF; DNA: TGTGCCAGCAGAACCAGCGGGAGATCCTACGAGCAGTACTTC
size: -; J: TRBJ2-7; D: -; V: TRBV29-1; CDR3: CSVELGAGYEQYF; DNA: TGCAGCGTTGAATTGGGGGCAGGTTACGAGCAGTACTTC
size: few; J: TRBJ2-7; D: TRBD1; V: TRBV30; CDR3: CAWRLRDRGEQYF; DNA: TGTGCCTGGAGACTCCGGGACAGGGGCGAGCAGTACTTC
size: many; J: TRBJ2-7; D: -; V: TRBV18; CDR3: CASSPVAEGRYEQYF; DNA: TGTGCCAGCTCACCAGTAGCCGAGGGGCGCTACGAGCAGTACTTC
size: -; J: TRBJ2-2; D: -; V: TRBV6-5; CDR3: CASSYMGLTTGELFF; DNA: TGTGCCAGCAGTTACATGGGTCTTACCACCGGGGAGCTGTTTTTT
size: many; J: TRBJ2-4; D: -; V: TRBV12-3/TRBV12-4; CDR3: CASSAVEAKNIQYF; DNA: TGTGCCAGCAGTGCCGTGGAGGCCAAAAACATTCAGTACTTC
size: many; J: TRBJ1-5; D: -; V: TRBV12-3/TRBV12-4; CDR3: CASSSVYQPQHF; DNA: TGTGCCAGCAGTTCAGTGTATCAGCCCCAGCATTTT
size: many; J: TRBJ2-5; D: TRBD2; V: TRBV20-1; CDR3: CSARDGGAGEETQYF; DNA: TGCAGTGCTAGAGATGGGGGAGCGGGAGAAGAGACCCAGTACTTC
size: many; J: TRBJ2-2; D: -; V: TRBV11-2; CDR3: CASSLVQGSVSGELFF; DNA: TGTGCCAGCAGCTTAGTTCAGGGTTCGGTCTCCGGGGAGCTGTTTTTT
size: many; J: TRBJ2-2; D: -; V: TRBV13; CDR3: CASSLSNTGELFF; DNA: TGTGCCAGCAGCCTCTCTAACACCGGGGAGCTGTTTTTT
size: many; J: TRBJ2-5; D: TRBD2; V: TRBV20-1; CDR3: CSARHAAGDTETQYF; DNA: TGCAGTGCTCGACACGCAGCGGGAGATACTGAGACCCAGTACTTC
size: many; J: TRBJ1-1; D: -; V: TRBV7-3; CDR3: CASSIQGGNTEAFF; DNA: TGTGCCAGCAGCATACAGGGTGGGAACACTGAAGCTTTCTTT
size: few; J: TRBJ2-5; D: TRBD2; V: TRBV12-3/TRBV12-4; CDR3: CASGGMEETQYF; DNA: TGTGCCTCGGGGGGGATGGAAGAGACCCAGTACTTC
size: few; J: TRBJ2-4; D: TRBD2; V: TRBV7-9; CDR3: CASSLFPGGRENIQYF; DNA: TGTGCCAGCAGCTTATTTCCGGGAGGGAGGGAAAACATTCAGTACTTC
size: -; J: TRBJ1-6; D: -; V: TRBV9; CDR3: CASGSSNWTYQWSPLHF; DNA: TGTGCCAGCGGATCATCGAATTGGACCTACCAATGGTCACCCCTCCACTTT